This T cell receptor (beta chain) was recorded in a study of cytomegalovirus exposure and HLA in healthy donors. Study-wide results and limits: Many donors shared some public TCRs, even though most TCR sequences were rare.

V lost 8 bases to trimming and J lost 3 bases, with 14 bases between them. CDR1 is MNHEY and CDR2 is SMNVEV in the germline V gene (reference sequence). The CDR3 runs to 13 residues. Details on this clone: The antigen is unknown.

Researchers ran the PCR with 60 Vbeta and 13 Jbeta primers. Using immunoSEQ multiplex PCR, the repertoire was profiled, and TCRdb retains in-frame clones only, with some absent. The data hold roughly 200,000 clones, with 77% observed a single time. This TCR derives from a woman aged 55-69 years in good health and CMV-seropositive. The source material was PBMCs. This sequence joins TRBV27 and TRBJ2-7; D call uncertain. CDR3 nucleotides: TGTGCCAGCGCCCCAGGCCTTTACTACGAGCAGTACTTC. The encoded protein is CASAPGLYYEQYF.